This TCR beta chain was obtained from a study of blood T cell repertoires in COVID-19. Study at large: Italy, Spain and the United States were the sources of the convalescent and acute COVID-19 samples. T cells, B-cell-depleted T cells, or PBMCs supplied cDNA or gDNA.

As processed by the authors: Researchers report that nucleated cell counts were estimated from reference gene primer amplification. Sequencing used immunoSEQ multiplex PCR; TCRdb keeps in-frame clones, though not all of them. The V and J calls and clone size were taken over from that table, and D and trimming were inferred from the DNA. The repertoire holds a few hundred thousand clones, about 88% seen once, with more than 8.5% in the top ten. The V gene end was trimmed by 7 bases and the J gene end by 2 bases; junction bases not matched to a gene: 14. Germline V CDR1 and CDR2: MNHEY, SMNVEV (reference sequence). The CDR3 spans 17 residues.

The chain recombines TRBV27 with TRBJ2-3; 8 bases align to TRBD1. Sequenced input: peripheral blood. The clonotype was recovered from a woman in her forties or fifties with COVID-19, enrolled during active disease. The CDR3: CASTPWTGTGFTDTQYF. In nucleotides, the CDR3 is TGTGCCAGCACCCCGTGGACCGGGACAGGATTCACAGATACGCAGTATTTT.